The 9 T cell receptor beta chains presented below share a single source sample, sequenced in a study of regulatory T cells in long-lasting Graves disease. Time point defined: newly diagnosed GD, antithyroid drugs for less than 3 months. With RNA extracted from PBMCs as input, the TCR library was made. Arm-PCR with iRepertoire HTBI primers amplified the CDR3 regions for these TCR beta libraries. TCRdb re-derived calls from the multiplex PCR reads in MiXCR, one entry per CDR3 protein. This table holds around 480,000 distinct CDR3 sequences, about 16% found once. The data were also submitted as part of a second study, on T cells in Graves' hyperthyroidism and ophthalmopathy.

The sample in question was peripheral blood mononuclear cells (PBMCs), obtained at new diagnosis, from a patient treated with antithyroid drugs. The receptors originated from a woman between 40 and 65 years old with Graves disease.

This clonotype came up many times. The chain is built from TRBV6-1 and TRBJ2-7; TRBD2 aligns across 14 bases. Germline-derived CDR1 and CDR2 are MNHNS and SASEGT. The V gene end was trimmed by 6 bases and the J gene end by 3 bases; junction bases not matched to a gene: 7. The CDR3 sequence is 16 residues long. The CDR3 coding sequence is TGTGCCAGCAGCCGCCTCGGGACTAGCGGGGGCTACGAGCAGTACTTC. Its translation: CASSRLGTSGGYEQYF.

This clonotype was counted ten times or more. In DNA, the CDR3 is TGTGCCAGCAGTGAGACCCCGGGGGGGCAGCCCCAGCATTTT. This translates into CASSETPGGQPQHF. The rearrangement joins TRBV6-1 to TRBJ1-5; TRBD1 is a possible D gene (5 bases). Per germline, CDR1 MNHNS and CDR2 SASEGT. The ends were cut back, 3 bases at V and 7 bases at J, with 13 bases in the middle. The CDR3 spans 14 residues.

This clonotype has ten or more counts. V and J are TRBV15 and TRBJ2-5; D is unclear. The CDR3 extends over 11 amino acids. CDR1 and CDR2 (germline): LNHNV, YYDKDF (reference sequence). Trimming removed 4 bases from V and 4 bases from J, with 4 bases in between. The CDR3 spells CATSTLETQYF. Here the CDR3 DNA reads TGTGCCACCAGCACGTTAGAGACCCAGTACTTC. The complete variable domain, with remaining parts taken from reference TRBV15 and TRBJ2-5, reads DAMVIQNPRYQVTQFGKPVTLSCSQTLNHNVMYWYQQKSSQAPKLLFHYYDKDFNNEADTPDNFQSRRPNTSFCFLDIRSPGLGDTAMYLCATSTLETQYFGPGTRLLVL.

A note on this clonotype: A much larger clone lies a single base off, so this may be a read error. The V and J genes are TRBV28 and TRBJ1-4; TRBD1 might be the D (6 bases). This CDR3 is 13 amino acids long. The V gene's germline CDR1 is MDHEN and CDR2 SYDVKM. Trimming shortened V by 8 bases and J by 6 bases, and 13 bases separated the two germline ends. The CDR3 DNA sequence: TGTGCCAGCGATGGAGGGGGGGATGAAAAACTGTTTTTT. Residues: CASDGGGDEKLFF. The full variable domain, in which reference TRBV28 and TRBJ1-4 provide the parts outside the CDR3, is DVKVTQSSRYLVKRTGEKVFLECVQDMDHENMFWYRQDPGLGLRLIYFSYDVKMKEKGDIPEGYSVSREKKERFSLILESASTNQTSMYLCASDGGGDEKLFFGSGTQLSVL.

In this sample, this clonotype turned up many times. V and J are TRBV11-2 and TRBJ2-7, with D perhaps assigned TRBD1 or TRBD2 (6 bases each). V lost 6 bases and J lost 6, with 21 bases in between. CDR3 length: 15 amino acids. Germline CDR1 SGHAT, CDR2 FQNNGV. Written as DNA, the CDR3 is TGTGCCAGCAGATTGACACAGGGAGGAAAAAGCGAGCAGTACTTC. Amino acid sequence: CASRLTQGGKSEQYF.

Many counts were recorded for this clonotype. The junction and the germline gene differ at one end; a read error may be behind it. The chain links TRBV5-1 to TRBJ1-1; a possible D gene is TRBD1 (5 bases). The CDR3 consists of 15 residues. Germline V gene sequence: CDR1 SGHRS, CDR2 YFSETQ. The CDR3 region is CASSLEGREDTEAFF. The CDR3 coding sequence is TGTGCCAGCAGCTTGGAGGGCAGGGAAGACACTGAAGCTTTCTTT.

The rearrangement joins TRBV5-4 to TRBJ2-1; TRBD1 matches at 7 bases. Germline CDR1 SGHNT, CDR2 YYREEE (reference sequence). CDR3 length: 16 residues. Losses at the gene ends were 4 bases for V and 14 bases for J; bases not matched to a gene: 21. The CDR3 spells CASSQESGQDRDAKFF. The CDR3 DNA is TGTGCCAGCAGCCAAGAGTCCGGACAGGACCGCGATGCGAAGTTCTTC.

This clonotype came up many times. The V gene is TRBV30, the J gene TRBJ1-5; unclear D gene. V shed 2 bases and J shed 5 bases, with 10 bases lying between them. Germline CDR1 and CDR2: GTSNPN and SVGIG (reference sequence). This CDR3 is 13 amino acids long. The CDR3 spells CAWSPVTDQPQHF. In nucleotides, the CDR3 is TGTGCCTGGAGTCCCGTTACAGATCAGCCCCAGCATTTT. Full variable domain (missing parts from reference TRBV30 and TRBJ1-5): SQTIHQWPATLVQPVGSPLSLECTVEGTSNPNLYWYRQAAGRGLQLLFYSVGIGQISSEVPQNLSASRPQDRQFILSSKKLLLSDSGFYLCAWSPVTDQPQHFGDGTRLSIL.

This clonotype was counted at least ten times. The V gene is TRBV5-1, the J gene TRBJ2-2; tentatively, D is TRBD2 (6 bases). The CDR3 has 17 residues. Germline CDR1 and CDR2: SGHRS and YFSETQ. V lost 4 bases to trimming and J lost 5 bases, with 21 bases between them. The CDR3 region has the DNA TGCGCCAGCAGCCTCGGGGGACGCGTAGGGGTTACCGGGGAGCTGTTTTTT. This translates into CASSLGGRVGVTGELFF.